The sequence of this T cell receptor beta chain was determined in a study of blood T cell repertoires in COVID-19. TCRdb's copy holds only in-frame clones and misses some; the assay was immunoSEQ multiplex PCR. The sample holds fewer than 450,000 clones; 70% to 90% are singletons and the top ten take around 2%. This TCR came from a middle-aged woman with acute COVID-19. Sequences were obtained from PBMCs or T cells enriched from blood (not recorded which).

CDR3 amino acids: CATSRRLAGKETQYF. The CDR3 region has the DNA TGTGCCACCAGCCGTCGGCTAGCGGGGAAAGAGACCCAGTACTTC. J is TRBJ2-5 and V is TRBV15; 9 positions match TRBD2. The V and J ends lost 5 bases and 3 bases, in that order; junction bases with no gene match: 7. CDR1 LNHNV and CDR2 YYDKDF come from the germline V gene (reference sequence). This CDR3 is 15 amino acids long.